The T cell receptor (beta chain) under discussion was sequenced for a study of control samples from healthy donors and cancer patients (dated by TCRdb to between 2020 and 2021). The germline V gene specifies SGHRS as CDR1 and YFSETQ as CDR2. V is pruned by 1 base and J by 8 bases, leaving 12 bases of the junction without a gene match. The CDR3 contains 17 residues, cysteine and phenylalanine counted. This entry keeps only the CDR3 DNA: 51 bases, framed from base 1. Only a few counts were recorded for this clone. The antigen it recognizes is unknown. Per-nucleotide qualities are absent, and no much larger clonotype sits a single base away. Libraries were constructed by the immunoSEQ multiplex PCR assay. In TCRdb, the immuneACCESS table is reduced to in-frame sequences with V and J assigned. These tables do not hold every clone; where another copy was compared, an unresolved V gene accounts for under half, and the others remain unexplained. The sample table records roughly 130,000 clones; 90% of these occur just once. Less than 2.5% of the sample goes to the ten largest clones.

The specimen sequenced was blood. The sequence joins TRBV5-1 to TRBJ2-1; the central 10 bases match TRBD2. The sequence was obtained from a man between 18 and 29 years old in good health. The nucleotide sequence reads TGCGCCAGCAGCTTGTTGGTAGCGGGGGGCGCGGTTTATGAGCAGTTCTTC. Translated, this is CASSLLVAGGAVYEQFF.